This is a list of T cell receptor beta chains from one sample in a study of T cell responses to AZD1222 COVID-19 vaccine. Sequenced by immunoSEQ multiplex PCR; TCRdb stores in-frame clones only, minus some. There are 200,000 to 250,000 clones in the sample; approximately 94% occur only once, and around 1.8% lies in the top ten. The material was peripheral blood, obtained 28 days after the second dose of the MenACWY control vaccine. These receptors were taken from an adult who received the MenACWY meningococcal vaccine as a control. The CDR3 runs from the conserved cysteine through the conserved F or W. Each record gives: CDR3 protein, CDR3 DNA, V gene, D gene, J gene. The D gene is left open where the match is weak.

CDR3: CASSLAGTDTQYF
DNA: TGTGCCAGCAGTCTAGCGGGCACAGATACGCAGTATTTT
V: TRBV6-5
D: TRBD2
J: TRBJ2-3

CDR3: CASSQEWEVTYGYTF
DNA: TGCGCCAGCAGCCAAGAATGGGAGGTTACCTATGGCTACACCTTC
V: TRBV4-3
D: NA
J: TRBJ1-2

CDR3: CASSLRGDGYTF
DNA: TGTGCCAGCAGCTTACGGGGTGATGGCTACACCTTC
V: TRBV7-9
D: NA
J: TRBJ1-2

CDR3: CASRAISGELFF
DNA: TGTGCCAGCAGGGCCATTTCCGGGGAGCTGTTTTTT
V: TRBV7-9
D: NA
J: TRBJ2-2

CDR3: CASSLRTSSGNTIYF
DNA: TGTGCCAGCAGCCTAAGGACAAGCTCTGGAAACACCATATATTTT
V: TRBV7-2
D: NA
J: TRBJ1-3

CDR3: CASKGGDLRGRARNQPQHF
DNA: TGTGCCAGTAAAGGCGGGGATTTACGAGGGCGGGCCCGCAATCAGCCCCAGCATTTT
V: TRBV19
D: NA
J: TRBJ1-5

CDR3: CASSVKGEYF
DNA: TGTGCCAGCAGTGTTAAAGGGGAGTACTTC
V: TRBV2
D: NA
J: TRBJ2-5

CDR3: CASSPGVYGNTIYF
DNA: TGTGCCAGTAGTCCGGGGGTTTATGGAAACACCATATATTTT
V: TRBV19
D: NA
J: TRBJ1-3

CDR3: CASSDGTGSSNEQFF
DNA: TGCGCCAGCAGCGACGGGACAGGAAGCAGCAATGAGCAGTTCTTC
V: TRBV5-1
D: TRBD1
J: TRBJ2-1

CDR3: CASRTGVSPLHF
DNA: TGTGCCAGCAGGACCGGGGTTTCACCCCTCCACTTT
V: TRBV6-5
D: NA
J: TRBJ1-6

CDR3: CASSHKGTSGRANTQYF
DNA: TGTGCCAGCAGCCATAAAGGGACTAGCGGGAGGGCTAATACGCAGTATTTT
V: TRBV14
D: TRBD2
J: TRBJ2-3

CDR3: CASTEGGDTEAFF
DNA: TGTGCCAGCACGGAGGGGGGAGACACTGAAGCTTTCTTT
V: TRBV28
D: NA
J: TRBJ1-1

CDR3: CASSLEASGSYEQYF
DNA: TGTGCCAGCAGTTTGGAAGCTAGCGGGAGTTACGAGCAGTACTTC
V: TRBV27
D: TRBD2
J: TRBJ2-7

CDR3: CASSYSRGRGPYEQYF
DNA: TGTGCCAGCAGTTACTCAAGGGGCAGGGGGCCCTACGAGCAGTACTTC
V: TRBV6-5
D: TRBD1
J: TRBJ2-7

CDR3: CAGGRKNTEAFF
DNA: TGCGCCGGGGGTCGAAAGAACACTGAAGCTTTCTTT
V: TRBV10-2
D: NA
J: TRBJ1-1

CDR3: CASTGPTRPLHF
DNA: TGTGCCAGCACTGGCCCAACCCGGCCCCTCCACTTT
V: TRBV28
D: NA
J: TRBJ1-6